This T cell receptor (beta chain) was captured in a study of blood T cell repertoires in COVID-19. Study summary: T cells, B-cell-depleted T cells, or PBMCs supplied cDNA or gDNA.

The CDR3 runs to 19 residues. CDR1 is SEHNR, CDR2 FQNEAQ, per germline (reference sequence). Germline trimming cut 4 bases from V and 0 bases from J; bases unmatched to any gene: 9. In the original processing: Nucleated cell counts were estimated from reference gene primer amplification. Assay: immunoSEQ multiplex PCR; the TCRdb copy retains only in-frame clones and omits some. V and J calls and clone size are those listed in that table; D and trimming were worked out from the DNA. This sample has 100,000 to 150,000 clones, with about 82% found just once. This chain connects TRBV7-9 to TRBJ1-6; 10 positions match TRBD1. The material sequenced was peripheral blood. This receptor was identified in a human donor in a cohort sampled during active COVID-19. CDR3 bases: TGTGCCAGCAGCTCCCCGGACAGGGGGACCCTCTCCTATAATTCACCCCTCCACTTT. Its protein is CASSSPDRGTLSYNSPLHF.